This T cell receptor beta chain was recovered during a study of CD8 T cells in ankylosing spondylitis. Study-level findings and limits: A TCR beta motif made of fewer than ten highly homologous variants seemed typical of ankylosing spondylitis blood. Significant enrichment of disease-linked clones was reportedly seen in matched ankylosing spondylitis synovial fluid.

This clonotype was recorded many times. Its antigen is unknown. In making TCR beta libraries, quantitative 5'-RACE with molecular barcodes was used. A single record per CDR3 protein comes from TCRdb applying MiXCR to the 5' RACE reads. This table holds approximately 190,000 distinct CDR3 sequences, about an eighth found once. With 5 bases clipped from V and 6 bases from J, the junction kept 7 bases outside the gene matches. The germline CDR1 and CDR2 sequences are SGHTA and FQGNSA. This CDR3 contains 14 residues. The V and J genes are TRBV7-2 and TRBJ2-7, with 10 bases that match TRBD2. The sequence was obtained from a female donor with ankylosing spondylitis or in good health (not recorded which). Sequenced sample: blood, either unsorted or a sorted T cell fraction (not recorded which). The CDR3, as DNA: TGTGCCAGCAGCGGTAGCGGGAGGATAGGCGAGCAGTACTTC. Its protein product is CASSGSGRIGEQYF.